Given below is one T cell receptor (beta chain) in context. The target antigen is unknown. This entry comes from a study of beta chain features in type 1 diabetes. Study outcomes and limitations: Moderate yet significant TCRB CDR3 shortening was seen in Type 1 diabetes patients in all four CD4+ subsets.

This CDR3 has 17 residues. Germline values: CDR1 MGHRA, CDR2 YSYEKL. Trimming stripped 1 base from V and 7 bases from J, with 22 bases between. The investigators reverse transcribed all of the isolated RNA, so they sequenced expressed TCRB transcripts. Repertoires were generated with immunoSEQ multiplex PCR, while TCRdb's copy carries only in-frame clones and drops some. Here the sample spans about 700,000 clones, around 15% being singletons. Sequenced: naive CD4+ T cells from blood. This receptor was identified in a man in his late teens or twenties with type 1 diabetes. The chain joins TRBV4-1 to TRBJ1-2, with D possibly being TRBD1 (6 bases). The CDR3 DNA is TGCGCCAGCAGCCAAGGGAACAGGGCCAATCCCCTGTCTGGCTACACCTTC. Translated: CASSQGNRANPLSGYTF.